The source of this T cell receptor beta chain is a study of control samples from healthy donors and cancer patients. This CDR3 has 15 amino acids. Deletions cut 5 bases from V and 1 base from J, with 13 bases between. The germline CDR1 and CDR2 sequences are MNHEY and SMNVEV (reference sequence). Assay used: immunoSEQ multiplex PCR; TCRdb lists only in-frame clones, some missing. The sample records 50,000 to 75,000 clones, 70% to 90% being singletons. This receptor was obtained from a man aged 35-49 years in good health. The V call is TRBV27, the J call TRBJ2-3; D unclear. The sample taken for sequencing was blood. The CDR3 DNA sequence: TGTGCCAGCAGTGCCTCGGGCGCCCGCACAGATACGCAGTATTTT. Protein sequence: CASSASGARTDTQYF.